This T cell receptor (beta chain) was profiled in a study of beta chain features in type 1 diabetes. Regarding the study as a whole: Type 1 diabetes patients had VDJ junctions that carried fewer insertions and more deletions. Within each of all four CD4+ subsets, Type 1 diabetes patients had TCRB CDR3s that were moderately but significantly shorter.

The CDR3 totals 17 residues. Germline values: CDR1 LNHDA, CDR2 SQIVND (reference sequence). V gave up 5 bases and J gave up 4 bases; unmatched junction bases: 9. Of the isolated RNA, all was reverse transcribed, and so the sequenced material was expressed TCRB transcripts. Data came from immunoSEQ multiplex PCR; TCRdb stores just in-frame clones and leaves some out. The table records a few hundred thousand clones, over 8.5% of them present only once. This clone was seen repeatedly, ten times or more. The antigen remains undetermined. The chain recombines TRBV19 with TRBJ2-6; 9 positions agree with TRBD1. The receptor was isolated from a man between 25 and 39 years old with type 1 diabetes. The sample was central memory CD4+ T cells from blood. The CDR3 here is CASSLSTGGSGANVLTF. The CDR3 DNA is TGTGCCAGTAGTCTGTCGACAGGGGGGTCAGGGGCCAACGTCCTGACTTTC. The whole variable domain, filled in from reference TRBV19 and TRBJ2-6, reads DGGITQSPKYLFRKEGQNVTLSCEQNLNHDAMYWYRQDPGQGLRLIYYSQIVNDFQKGDIAEGYSVSREKKESFPLTVTSAQKNPTAFYLCASSLSTGGSGANVLTFGAGSRLTVL.